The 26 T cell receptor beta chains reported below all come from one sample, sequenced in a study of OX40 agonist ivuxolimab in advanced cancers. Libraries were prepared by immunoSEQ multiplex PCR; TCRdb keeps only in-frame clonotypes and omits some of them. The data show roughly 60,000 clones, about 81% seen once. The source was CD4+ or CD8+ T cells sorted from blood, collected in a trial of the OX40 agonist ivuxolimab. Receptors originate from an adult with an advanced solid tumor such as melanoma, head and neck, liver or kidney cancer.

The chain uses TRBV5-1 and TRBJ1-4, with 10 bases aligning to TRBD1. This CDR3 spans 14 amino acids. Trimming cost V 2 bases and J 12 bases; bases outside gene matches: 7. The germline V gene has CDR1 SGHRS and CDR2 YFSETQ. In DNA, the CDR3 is TGCGCCAGCAGCTTCAGGGACAGGGGTGCGGAACTGTTTTTT. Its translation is CASSFRDRGAELFF.

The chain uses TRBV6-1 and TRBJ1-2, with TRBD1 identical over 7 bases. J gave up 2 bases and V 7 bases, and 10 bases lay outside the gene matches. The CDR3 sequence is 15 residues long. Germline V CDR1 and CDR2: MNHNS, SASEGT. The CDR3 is CASTPGQAGNYGYTF. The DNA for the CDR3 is TGTGCCAGCACTCCTGGACAGGCCGGAAACTATGGCTACACCTTC.

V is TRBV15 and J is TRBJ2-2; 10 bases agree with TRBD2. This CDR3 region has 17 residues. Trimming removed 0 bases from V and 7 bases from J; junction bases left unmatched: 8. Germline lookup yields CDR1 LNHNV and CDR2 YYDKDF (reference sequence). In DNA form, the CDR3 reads TGTGCCACCAGCAGAGACCCAGCGGGAGGGCCGGGCGGGGAGCTGTTTTTT. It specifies CATSRDPAGGPGGELFF.

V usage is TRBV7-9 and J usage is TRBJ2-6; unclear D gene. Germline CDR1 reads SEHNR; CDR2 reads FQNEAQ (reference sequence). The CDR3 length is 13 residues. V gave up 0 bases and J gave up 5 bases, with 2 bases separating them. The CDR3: CASSLARANVLTF. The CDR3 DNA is TGTGCCAGCAGCTTAGCAAGGGCCAACGTCCTGACTTTC.

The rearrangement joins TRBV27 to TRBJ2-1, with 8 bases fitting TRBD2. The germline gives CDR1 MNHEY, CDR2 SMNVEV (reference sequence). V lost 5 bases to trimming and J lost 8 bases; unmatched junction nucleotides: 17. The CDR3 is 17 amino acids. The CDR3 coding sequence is TGTGCCAGCAGTCCACCTCTGTCGGGGGGGCCTTGGGATGAGCAGTTCTTC. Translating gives CASSPPLSGGPWDEQFF.

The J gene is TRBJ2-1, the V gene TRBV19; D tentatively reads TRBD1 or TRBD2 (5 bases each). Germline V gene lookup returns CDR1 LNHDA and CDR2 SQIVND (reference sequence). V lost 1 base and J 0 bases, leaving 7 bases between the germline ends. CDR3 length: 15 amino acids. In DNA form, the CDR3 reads TGTGCCAGTAGTATAGCAGGGAGCTCCTACAATGAGCAGTTCTTC. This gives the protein CASSIAGSSYNEQFF.

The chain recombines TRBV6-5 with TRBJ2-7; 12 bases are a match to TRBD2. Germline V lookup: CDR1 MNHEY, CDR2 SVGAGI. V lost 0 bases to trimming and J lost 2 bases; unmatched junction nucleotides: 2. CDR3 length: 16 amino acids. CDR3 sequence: CASSYSSSGRAYEQYF. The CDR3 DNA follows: TGTGCCAGCAGTTACTCTTCTAGCGGGAGGGCCTACGAGCAGTACTTC.

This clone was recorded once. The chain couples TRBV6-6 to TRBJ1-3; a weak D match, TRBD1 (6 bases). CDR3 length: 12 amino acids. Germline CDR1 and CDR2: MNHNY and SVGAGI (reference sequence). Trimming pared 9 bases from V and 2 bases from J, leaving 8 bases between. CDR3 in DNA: TGTGCCAGTCGGACAGCTGGAAACACCATATATTTT. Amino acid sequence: CASRTAGNTIYF.

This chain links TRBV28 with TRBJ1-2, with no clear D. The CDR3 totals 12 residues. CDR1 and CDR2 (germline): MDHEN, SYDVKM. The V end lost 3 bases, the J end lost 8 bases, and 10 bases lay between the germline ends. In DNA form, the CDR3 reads TGTGCCAGCAGTTTTCTGGTGCGAGGCTACACCTTC. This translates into CASSFLVRGYTF.

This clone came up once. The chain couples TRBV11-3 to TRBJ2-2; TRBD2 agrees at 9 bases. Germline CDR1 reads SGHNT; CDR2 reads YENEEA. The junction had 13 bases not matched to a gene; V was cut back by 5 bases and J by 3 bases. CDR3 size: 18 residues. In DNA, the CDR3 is TGTGCCAGCAGCCTCCCCGGGTGGGCGGGAGGGCACACCGGGGAGCTGTTTTTT. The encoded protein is CASSLPGWAGGHTGELFF.

In DNA form, the CDR3 reads TGTGCCAGCAGCCAAGATATTAGGGGGTATGGCTACACCTTC. Protein product: CASSQDIRGYGYTF. V gene TRBV14 combines with J gene TRBJ1-2, with a possible D match to TRBD1 (6 bases). The germline V gene encodes CDR1 SGHDN and CDR2 FVKESK. Trimming left V 0 bases short and J 5 bases short, with 10 bases between. There are 14 residues in the CDR3.

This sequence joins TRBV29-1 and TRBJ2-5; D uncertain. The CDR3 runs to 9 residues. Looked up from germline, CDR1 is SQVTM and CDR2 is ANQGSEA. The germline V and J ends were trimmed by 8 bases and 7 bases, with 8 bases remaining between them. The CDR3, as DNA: TGCAGCCCCTCCGGGACCCAGTACTTC. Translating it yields CSPSGTQYF.

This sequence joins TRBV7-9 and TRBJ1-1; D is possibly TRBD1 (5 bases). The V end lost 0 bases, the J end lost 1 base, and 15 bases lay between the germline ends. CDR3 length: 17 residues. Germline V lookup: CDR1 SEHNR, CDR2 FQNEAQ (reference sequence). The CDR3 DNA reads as TGTGCCAGCAGCTTAGCGCGAAGGAGGGACCCGAACACTGAAGCTTTCTTT. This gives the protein CASSLARRRDPNTEAFF.

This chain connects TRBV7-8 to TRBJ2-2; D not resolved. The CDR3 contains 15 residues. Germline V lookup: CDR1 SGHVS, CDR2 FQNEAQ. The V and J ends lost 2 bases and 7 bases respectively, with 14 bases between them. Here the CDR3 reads CASSLRIERNGELFF. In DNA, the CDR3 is TGTGCCAGCAGCTTAAGAATCGAGAGGAACGGGGAGCTGTTTTTT.

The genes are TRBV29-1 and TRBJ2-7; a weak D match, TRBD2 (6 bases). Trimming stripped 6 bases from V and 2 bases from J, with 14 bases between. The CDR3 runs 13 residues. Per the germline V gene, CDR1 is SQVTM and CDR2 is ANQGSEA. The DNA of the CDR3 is TGCAGCGTCGGGTCGGGGGTAACCTACGAGCAGTACTTC. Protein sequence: CSVGSGVTYEQYF.

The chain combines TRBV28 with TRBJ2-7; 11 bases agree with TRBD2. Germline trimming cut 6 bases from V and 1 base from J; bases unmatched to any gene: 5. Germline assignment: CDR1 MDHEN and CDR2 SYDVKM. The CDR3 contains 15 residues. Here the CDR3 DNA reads TGTGCCAGCAGCCCGGGACTAGCGGCTTCCTACGAGCAGTACTTC. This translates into CASSPGLAASYEQYF.

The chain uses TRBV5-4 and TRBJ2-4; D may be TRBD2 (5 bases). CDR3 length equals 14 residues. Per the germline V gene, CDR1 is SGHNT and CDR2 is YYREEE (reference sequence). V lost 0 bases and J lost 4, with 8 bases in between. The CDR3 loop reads CASSLVGEKNIQYF. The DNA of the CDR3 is TGTGCCAGCAGCTTGGTCGGGGAAAAAAACATTCAGTACTTC.

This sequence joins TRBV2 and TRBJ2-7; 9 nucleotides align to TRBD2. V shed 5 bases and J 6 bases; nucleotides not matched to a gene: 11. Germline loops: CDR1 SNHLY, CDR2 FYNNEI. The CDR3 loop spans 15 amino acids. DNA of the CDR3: TGTGCCAGCAGTCCTACGACTAGCGGCTCGGGCGAGCAGTACTTC. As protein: CASSPTTSGSGEQYF.

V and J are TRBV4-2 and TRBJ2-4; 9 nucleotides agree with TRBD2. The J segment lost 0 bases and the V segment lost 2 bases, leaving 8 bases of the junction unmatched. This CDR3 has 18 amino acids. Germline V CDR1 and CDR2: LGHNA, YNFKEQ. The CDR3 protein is CASSQQTSGTVAKNIQYF. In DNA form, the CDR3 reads TGTGCCAGCAGCCAACAGACTAGCGGAACTGTAGCCAAAAACATTCAGTACTTC.

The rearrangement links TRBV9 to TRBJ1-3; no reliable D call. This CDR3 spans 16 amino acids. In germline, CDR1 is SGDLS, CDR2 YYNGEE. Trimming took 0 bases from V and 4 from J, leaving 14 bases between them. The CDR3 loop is CASSVVASPQGNTIYF. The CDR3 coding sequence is TGTGCCAGCAGCGTAGTCGCCTCTCCTCAGGGAAACACCATATATTTT.

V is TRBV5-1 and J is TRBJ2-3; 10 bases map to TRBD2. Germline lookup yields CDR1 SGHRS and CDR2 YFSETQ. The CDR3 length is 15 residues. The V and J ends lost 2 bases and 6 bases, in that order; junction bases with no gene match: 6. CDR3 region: CASSFASGGRDTQYF. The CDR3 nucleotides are TGCGCCAGCAGCTTTGCTAGCGGGGGCCGGGATACGCAGTATTTT.

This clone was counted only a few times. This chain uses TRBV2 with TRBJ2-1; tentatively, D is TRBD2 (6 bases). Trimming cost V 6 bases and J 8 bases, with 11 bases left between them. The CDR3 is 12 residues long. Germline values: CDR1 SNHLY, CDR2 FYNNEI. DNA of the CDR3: TGTGCCAGCAGCTCACTAGCAGATGAGCAGTTCTTC. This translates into CASSSLADEQFF.

CDR3 residues: CASSFSGGDTQYF. In nucleotides, the CDR3 is TGTGCCAGCAGCTTCTCAGGAGGAGATACGCAGTATTTT. The chain links TRBV7-8 to TRBJ2-3, with TRBD2 as a possible D gene (5 bases). The CDR3 contains 13 residues. The V gene's germline CDR1 is SGHVS and CDR2 FQNEAQ. V lost 3 bases, J lost 5 bases, and 9 bases lay in between.

CDR3 amino acids: CASRPGWAGELFF. CDR3 bases: TGTGCCAGCAGACCCGGGTGGGCCGGGGAGCTGTTTTTT. The V and J genes are TRBV6-5 and TRBJ2-2; unclear D gene. The CDR3 is made up of 13 amino acids. V lost 6 bases and J lost 6, with 11 bases in between. CDR1 is MNHEY, CDR2 SVGAGI, per germline.

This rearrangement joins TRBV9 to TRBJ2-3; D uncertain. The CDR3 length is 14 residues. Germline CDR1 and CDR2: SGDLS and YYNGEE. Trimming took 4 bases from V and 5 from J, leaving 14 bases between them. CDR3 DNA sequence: TGTGCCAGCAGCCCCGGAACGGCCCGAGATACGCAGTATTTT. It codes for CASSPGTARDTQYF.

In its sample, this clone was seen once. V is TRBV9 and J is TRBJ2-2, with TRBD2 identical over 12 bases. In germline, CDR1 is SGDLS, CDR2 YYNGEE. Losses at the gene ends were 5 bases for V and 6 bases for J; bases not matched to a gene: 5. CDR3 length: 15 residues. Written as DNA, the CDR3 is TGTGCCAGCAGTCCTACTAGCGGGGGGTCCGGGGAGCTGTTTTTT. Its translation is CASSPTSGGSGELFF.